The next 20 T cell receptor beta chains were all read from a single sample in a study of cytomegalovirus exposure and HLA in healthy donors. The PCR had 60 Vbeta and 13 Jbeta primers. This table comes from immunoSEQ multiplex PCR, and its TCRdb copy is limited to in-frame clones, with some not included. The profile covers 90,000 to 100,000 clones, with 60% to 85% appearing a single time and roughly 5% taken by the ten largest. The specimen was PBMCs. The receptors were sampled from a woman aged 40 to 55 in good health and CMV-seronegative.

The CDR3 loop reads CASSLVQGRYGYTF. As DNA, the CDR3 is TGTGCCAGCAGTTTAGTGCAGGGGCGCTACGGCTACACCTTC. V is TRBV27 and J is TRBJ1-2; D is possibly TRBD1 (6 bases). The V gene's germline CDR1 is MNHEY and CDR2 SMNVEV (reference sequence). The CDR3 runs to 14 residues. Between the trimmed V and J ends, which lost 2 bases and 8 bases, there was a span of 15 bases.

The chain carries TRBV2 and TRBJ2-6; D is perhaps TRBD1 (6 bases). This CDR3 spans 18 amino acids. V lost 6 bases, J lost 2 bases, and 20 bases lay in between. Germline V gene data show CDR1 as SNHLY and CDR2 as FYNNEI. The CDR3 reads CASSPKQGWGAGANVLTF. The CDR3 bases are TGTGCCAGCAGCCCGAAACAGGGATGGGGCGCTGGGGCCAACGTCCTGACTTTC. The full variable domain, rest sourced from reference TRBV2 and TRBJ2-6, is EPEVTQTPSHQVTQMGQEVILRCVPISNHLYFYWYRQILGQKVEFLVSFYNNEISEKSEIFDDQFSVERPDGSNFTLKIRSTKLEDSAMYFCASSPKQGWGAGANVLTFGAGSRLTVL.

The rearrangement joins TRBV7-9 to TRBJ2-3; D may be TRBD2 (5 bases). Trimming took off 5 bases at V and 5 bases at J, with 11 bases between the two ends. The CDR3 runs to 13 residues. The germline CDR1 and CDR2 sequences are SEHNR and FQNEAQ (reference sequence). CDR3 sequence reads: CASSPPGGDTQYF. The CDR3 DNA sequence: TGTGCCAGCAGCCCCCCCGGAGGAGATACGCAGTATTTT.

The chain couples TRBV5-1 to TRBJ1-2; D not certain. With 0 bases removed from V and 0 bases from J, the gap between germline ends came to 9 bases. The CDR3 is 15 amino acids. The V gene's germline CDR1 is SGHRS and CDR2 YFSETQ. CDR3 bases: TGCGCCAGCAGCTTGGGTTCCGCAGCTAACTATGGCTACACCTTC. Residues: CASSLGSAANYGYTF.

V is TRBV16 and J is TRBJ1-2; D possibly corresponds to TRBD1 (5 bases). Germline CDR1 and CDR2: KGHSY and FQNENV. Trimming stripped 6 bases from V and 4 bases from J, with 18 bases between. This CDR3 spans 15 amino acids. DNA for the CDR3: TGTGCCAGCAGTACCCCGGGACTCGGGGGCTATGGCTACACCTTC. Amino acid sequence: CASSTPGLGGYGYTF.

J is TRBJ2-7 and V is TRBV10-3; the D gene is possibly TRBD1 (5 bases). Deletions cut 4 bases from V and 2 bases from J, with 12 bases between. Germline V gives CDR1 ENHRY, CDR2 SYGVKD. The CDR3 length is 14 residues. The CDR3 coding sequence is TGTGCCATCAGTGTTATGGACATCCCCTACGAGCAGTACTTC. Its translation: CAISVMDIPYEQYF.

This clone was counted a few times. V and J are TRBV19 and TRBJ1-5, with 7 bases matching TRBD1. Germline-derived CDR1 and CDR2 are LNHDA and SQIVND (reference sequence). This CDR3 is built from 14 residues. Trimming at V came to 6 bases and at J to 7 bases, leaving 9 bases not matched to a gene. CDR3 loop: CASSKQGNGQPQHF. The CDR3 nucleotides read TGTGCCAGTAGCAAACAGGGGAATGGGCAGCCCCAGCATTTT.

A few counts support this clone. The V gene is TRBV2, the J gene TRBJ1-4; D is possibly TRBD1 (6 bases). The CDR3 runs to 13 residues. Between the trimmed V and J ends, which lost 5 bases and 7 bases, there was a span of 11 bases. Germline V gene data show CDR1 as SNHLY and CDR2 as FYNNEI. This chain's CDR3 is CASSRQEVEKLFF. The CDR3 bases are TGTGCCAGCAGTAGACAGGAAGTTGAAAAACTGTTTTTT.

This clone has more than one count but fewer than ten. The chain combines TRBV6-5 with TRBJ1-1; a weak D match, TRBD1 (5 bases). Germline-derived CDR1 and CDR2 are MNHEY and SVGAGI. V dropped 5 bases and J dropped 7 bases, with 17 bases sitting between them. CDR3 size: 14 residues. CDR3 amino acids: CASSQRTLTNEAFF. CDR3 in DNA: TGTGCCAGCAGTCAACGGACACTGACAAATGAAGCTTTCTTT.

This chain connects TRBV6-6 to TRBJ1-1; D is unclear. Between the trimmed V and J ends, which lost 2 bases and 6 bases, there was a span of 13 bases. Germline CDR1 MNHNY, CDR2 SVGAGI (reference sequence). The CDR3 is 14 residues long. The CDR3 here is CASSYPASGSEAFF. The CDR3 DNA reads as TGTGCCAGCAGTTACCCGGCTAGTGGCTCTGAAGCTTTCTTT.

This sequence joins TRBV4-1 and TRBJ2-6; tentative D call: TRBD2 (7 bases). Germline CDR1 MGHRA, CDR2 YSYEKL. The CDR3 has 17 amino acids. V lost 1 base to trimming and J lost 0 bases, with 10 bases between them. The CDR3 sequence: CASSQVGGVSGANVLTF. CDR3 sequence (DNA): TGCGCCAGCAGCCAAGTAGGGGGGGTCTCTGGGGCCAACGTCCTGACTTTC.

The J gene is TRBJ1-2, the V gene TRBV6-6; tentatively, D is TRBD1 (5 bases). This CDR3 spans 13 amino acids. CDR1 and CDR2 (germline): MNHNY, SVGAGI (reference sequence). V dropped 6 bases and J dropped 3 bases, with 11 bases sitting between them. The CDR3 loop reads CASRLLQDYGYTF. DNA of the CDR3: TGTGCCAGCAGACTCCTACAGGACTATGGCTACACCTTC.

About this clone: Since no conserved phenylalanine or tryptophan closes the CDR3, a read error is the likely cause. CDR3 in DNA: TGTGCCAGCAGTGAAAATAGTGCAACTAATGAAAAACTGTTTGTT. Its translation is CASSENSATNEKLFV. This chain connects TRBV6-1 to TRBJ1-4; D ambiguous. Germline V gene data show CDR1 as MNHNS and CDR2 as SASEGT. This CDR3 spans 15 amino acids. Deletions cut 2 bases from V and 0 bases from J, with 7 bases between.

The chain recombines TRBV12-5 with TRBJ2-5; TRBD1 aligns across 7 bases. The CDR3 runs 15 residues. Trimming at V came to 6 bases and at J to 5 bases, leaving 12 bases not matched to a gene. The germline V gene encodes CDR1 LGHNT and CDR2 FRNRAP. The DNA of the CDR3 is TGTGCTAGTGGCGTGGGGGTCAGGGGGTCGGAGACCCAGTACTTC. It encodes CASGVGVRGSETQYF.

As concerns this clone: The sample holds other DNA sequences that translate to the same CDR3. CDR3 nucleotide sequence: TGTGCCAGTACTACAGGGGGTGAAGCTTTCTTT. Translated, it gives CASTTGGEAFF. The chain is built from TRBV19 and TRBJ1-1, with TRBD1 matching 8 bases. Germline V lookup: CDR1 LNHDA, CDR2 SQIVND (reference sequence). The CDR3 contains 11 residues. With V trimmed by 7 bases and J by 7 bases, 2 bases remained unmatched.

This clone came up a few times. The CDR3 DNA sequence: TGTGCCTGGAACCAGGGGTCAGAAGAGACCCAGTACTTC. Residues: CAWNQGSEETQYF. The V and J genes are TRBV30 and TRBJ2-5; D may be TRBD1 (6 bases). The germline CDR1 and CDR2 sequences are GTSNPN and SVGIG (reference sequence). CDR3 length: 13 amino acids. V lost 4 bases, J lost 3 bases, and 12 bases lay in between.

The chain couples TRBV2 to TRBJ2-7; TRBD1 is a possible D gene (5 bases). V was clipped by 6 bases and J by 3 bases, with 9 bases between them. The CDR3 runs 12 residues. The germline gives CDR1 SNHLY, CDR2 FYNNEI. Here the CDR3 DNA reads TGTGCCAGCAGAGACGACAGCTACGAGCAGTACTTC. It encodes CASRDDSYEQYF.

This clone was detected only a few times. J is TRBJ2-1 and V is TRBV5-5; perhaps TRBD1 as D (6 bases). Germline assignment: CDR1 SGHKS and CDR2 YYEKEE (reference sequence). Trimming removed 4 bases from V and 5 bases from J, with 19 bases in between. The CDR3 covers 16 residues. The CDR3 is CASSPPPEKGDNEQFF. The CDR3 coding sequence is TGTGCCAGCAGCCCCCCCCCAGAAAAGGGGGACAATGAGCAGTTCTTC.

The chain couples TRBV27 to TRBJ1-5, with D hard to call. Germline CDR1 reads MNHEY; CDR2 reads SMNVEV (reference sequence). The length of the CDR3 is 16 residues. V lost 5 bases to trimming and J lost 7 bases, with 21 bases between them. Here the CDR3 reads CASSPQSSVFSQPQHF. CDR3 DNA: TGTGCCAGCAGTCCCCAGTCTTCTGTATTTTCCCAGCCCCAGCATTTT.

The CDR3 protein is CSALGLYGYTF. DNA for the CDR3: TGCAGTGCCCTAGGACTCTATGGCTACACCTTC. The rearrangement joins TRBV20-1 to TRBJ1-2; no firm D call. CDR3 size: 11 residues. The V end was cut by 6 bases, the J end by 4 bases, with 9 bases between. Germline-derived CDR1 and CDR2 are DFQATT and SNEGSKA (reference sequence).